The clone carrying this TCR beta chain came up a few times. Its antigen is unknown. CDR3 size: 14 residues. Germline CDR1 is SGHRS and CDR2 is YFSETQ. With 6 bases removed from V and 2 bases from J, the gap between germline ends came to 12 bases. cDNA synthesis used the whole RNA isolate, giving expressed TCRB sequences. Repertoires were generated with immunoSEQ multiplex PCR, while TCRdb's copy carries only in-frame clones and drops some. The profile shows over 700,000 clones, under 20% of them singletons. This record comes from a study of beta chain features in type 1 diabetes. Study at large: Sorted cells from all samples, numbering about 99,000,000, were examined. Study results and caveats: Using cDNA template may skew counts toward highly expressing activated cells.

Specimen: naive CD4+ T cells from blood. This TCR was recovered from a woman between 18 and 30 years old in good health. The chain is built from TRBV5-1 and TRBJ2-1, with D maybe TRBD2 (5 bases). For the CDR3, the DNA is TGCGCCAGCAAGAGTCCAGCGGCCTACAATGAGCAGTTCTTC. Amino acids: CASKSPAAYNEQFF.